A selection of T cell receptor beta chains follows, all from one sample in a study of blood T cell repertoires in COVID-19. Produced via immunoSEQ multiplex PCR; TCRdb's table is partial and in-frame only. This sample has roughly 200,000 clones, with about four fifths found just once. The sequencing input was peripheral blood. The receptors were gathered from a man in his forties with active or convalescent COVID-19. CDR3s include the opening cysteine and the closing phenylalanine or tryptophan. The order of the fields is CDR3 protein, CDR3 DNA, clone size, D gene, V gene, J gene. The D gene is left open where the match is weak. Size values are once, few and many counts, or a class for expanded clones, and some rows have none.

cdr3_aa: CASSVGVAVQETQYF
cdr3_nt: TGTGCCAGCAGCGTAGGGGTAGCGGTCCAAGAGACCCAGTACTTC
clone_size: .
d_call: .
v_call: TRBV9
j_call: TRBJ2-5

cdr3_aa: CASRDRMNTEAFF
cdr3_nt: TGTGCCAGCCGGGACAGGATGAACACTGAAGCTTTCTTT
clone_size: .
d_call: TRBD1
v_call: TRBV19
j_call: TRBJ1-1

cdr3_aa: CATGTGDYGYTF
cdr3_nt: TGCGCCACCGGGACAGGGGACTATGGCTACACCTTC
clone_size: .
d_call: TRBD1
v_call: TRBV5-1
j_call: TRBJ1-2

cdr3_aa: CASRGSWSYTEAFF
cdr3_nt: TGTGCCAGCAGGGGCAGTTGGTCATACACTGAAGCTTTCTTT
clone_size: .
d_call: .
v_call: TRBV25-1
j_call: TRBJ1-1

cdr3_aa: CASSPGTGGHYGYTF
cdr3_nt: TGTGCCAGCAGCCCCGGGACAGGGGGCCACTATGGCTACACCTTC
clone_size: once
d_call: TRBD1
v_call: TRBV7-2
j_call: TRBJ1-2

cdr3_aa: CASSLTLGWGAGNTIYF
cdr3_nt: TGTGCCAGCAGCTTAACCCTGGGCTGGGGAGCTGGAAACACCATATATTTT
clone_size: few
d_call: .
v_call: TRBV7-2
j_call: TRBJ1-3

cdr3_aa: CASSLGLAGPDTQYF
cdr3_nt: TGTGCCAGCAGCTTGGGACTAGCGGGTCCAGATACGCAGTATTTT
clone_size: .
d_call: TRBD2
v_call: TRBV6-5
j_call: TRBJ2-3

cdr3_aa: CSASSGGAYTEQFF
cdr3_nt: TGCAGTGCTAGTAGCGGGGGGGCGTATACTGAGCAGTTCTTC
clone_size: .
d_call: TRBD2
v_call: TRBV20-1
j_call: TRBJ2-1

cdr3_aa: CASSLRQGAYEQYF
cdr3_nt: TGTGCCAGCAGCTTACGACAGGGGGCCTACGAGCAGTACTTC
clone_size: .
d_call: TRBD1
v_call: TRBV5-6
j_call: TRBJ2-7

cdr3_aa: CASSSSGGLNSAQYF
cdr3_nt: TGCGCCAGCAGCTCCTCGGGAGGTTTGAATTCGGCCCAGTACTTC
clone_size: .
d_call: TRBD2
v_call: TRBV5-1
j_call: TRBJ2-5

cdr3_aa: CAISEAENTEAFF
cdr3_nt: TGTGCCATCAGTGAGGCGGAGAACACTGAAGCTTTCTTT
clone_size: .
d_call: .
v_call: TRBV10-3
j_call: TRBJ1-1

cdr3_aa: CASNSGQGWYEQYF
cdr3_nt: TGTGCCAGCAATAGTGGACAGGGATGGTACGAGCAGTACTTC
clone_size: .
d_call: TRBD1
v_call: TRBV7-9
j_call: TRBJ2-7

cdr3_aa: CASSLASVRQVPYEQYF
cdr3_nt: TGTGCCAGCAGCTTGGCGTCGGTGAGACAGGTGCCCTACGAGCAGTACTTC
clone_size: .
d_call: .
v_call: TRBV5-6
j_call: TRBJ2-7

cdr3_aa: CASSLEEGALSIKTQYF
cdr3_nt: TGTGCCAGCAGCTTAGAGGAGGGGGCGCTTTCCATAAAGACCCAGTACTTC
clone_size: .
d_call: .
v_call: TRBV7-2
j_call: TRBJ2-5

cdr3_aa: CASSTGQGRQFGGYTF
cdr3_nt: TGTGCCAGCAGTACGGGACAGGGGCGACAGTTTGGTGGCTACACCTTC
clone_size: .
d_call: TRBD1
v_call: TRBV28
j_call: TRBJ1-2

cdr3_aa: CACGQVRETQYF
cdr3_nt: TGTGCCTGCGGACAGGTCCGGGAGACCCAGTACTTC
clone_size: .
d_call: TRBD1
v_call: TRBV6-5
j_call: TRBJ2-5

cdr3_aa: CATSDLRGPYNEQFF
cdr3_nt: TGTGCCACCAGTGACTTGAGGGGTCCCTACAATGAGCAGTTCTTC
clone_size: .
d_call: .
v_call: TRBV24-1
j_call: TRBJ2-1

cdr3_aa: CASSVPTTGSLSYEQYF
cdr3_nt: TGTGCCAGCAGTGTTCCCACGACAGGGAGCTTGTCCTACGAGCAGTACTTC
clone_size: .
d_call: TRBD1
v_call: TRBV25-1
j_call: TRBJ2-7

cdr3_aa: CASSSPGTGGVHGYTF
cdr3_nt: TGTGCCAGCAGTTCCCCTGGGACAGGGGGAGTGCATGGCTACACCTTC
clone_size: .
d_call: TRBD1
v_call: TRBV6-5
j_call: TRBJ1-2

cdr3_aa: CAISTGSTGANVLTF
cdr3_nt: TGTGCCATCAGTACAGGGTCGACTGGGGCCAACGTCCTGACTTTC
clone_size: .
d_call: .
v_call: TRBV10-3
j_call: TRBJ2-6

cdr3_aa: CASREEPTNGYTF
cdr3_nt: TGTGCCAGCAGAGAGGAACCCACTAATGGCTACACCTTC
clone_size: .
d_call: .
v_call: TRBV2
j_call: TRBJ1-2

cdr3_aa: CASSGVGEKLFF
cdr3_nt: TGTGCCAGCAGCGGGGTGGGTGAAAAACTGTTTTTT
clone_size: .
d_call: .
v_call: TRBV6-5
j_call: TRBJ1-4

cdr3_aa: CASSLTGSGSSYEQYF
cdr3_nt: TGTGCCAGCAGCCTAACGGGGAGCGGAAGCTCCTACGAGCAGTACTTC
clone_size: .
d_call: .
v_call: TRBV9
j_call: TRBJ2-7

cdr3_aa: CASTVGQTLNTEAFF
cdr3_nt: TGTGCCAGCACCGTGGGACAAACCCTGAACACTGAAGCTTTCTTT
clone_size: .
d_call: .
v_call: TRBV6-5
j_call: TRBJ1-1

cdr3_aa: CASSPTGLDSPLHF
cdr3_nt: TGCGCCAGCAGCCCGACAGGGCTGGATTCACCCCTCCACTTT
clone_size: .
d_call: TRBD1
v_call: TRBV5-1
j_call: TRBJ1-6

cdr3_aa: CASSSGVEAFF
cdr3_nt: TGTGCCAGCAGCTCCGGGGTTGAAGCTTTCTTT
clone_size: .
d_call: .
v_call: TRBV11-2
j_call: TRBJ1-1

cdr3_aa: CASSEWGPSHQPQHF
cdr3_nt: TGTGCCAGCAGTGAATGGGGCCCTAGTCATCAGCCCCAGCATTTT
clone_size: .
d_call: .
v_call: TRBV2
j_call: TRBJ1-5

cdr3_aa: CASSLFETDTQYF
cdr3_nt: TGTGCCAGCAGCTTATTTGAGACAGATACGCAGTATTTT
clone_size: .
d_call: .
v_call: TRBV7-8
j_call: TRBJ2-3